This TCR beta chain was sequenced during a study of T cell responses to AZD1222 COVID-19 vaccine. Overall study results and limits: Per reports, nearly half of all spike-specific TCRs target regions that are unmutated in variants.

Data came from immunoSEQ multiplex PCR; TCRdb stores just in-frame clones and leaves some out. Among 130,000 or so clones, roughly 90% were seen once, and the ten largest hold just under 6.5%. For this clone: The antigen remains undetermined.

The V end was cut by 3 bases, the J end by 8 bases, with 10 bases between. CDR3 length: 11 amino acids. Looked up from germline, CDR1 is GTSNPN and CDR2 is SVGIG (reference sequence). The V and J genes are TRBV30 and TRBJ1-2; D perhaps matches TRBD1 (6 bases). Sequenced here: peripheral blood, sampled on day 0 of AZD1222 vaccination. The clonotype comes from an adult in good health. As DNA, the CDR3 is TGTGCCTGGAGGAGGGGGAGGGGCTACACCTTC. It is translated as CAWRRGRGYTF.